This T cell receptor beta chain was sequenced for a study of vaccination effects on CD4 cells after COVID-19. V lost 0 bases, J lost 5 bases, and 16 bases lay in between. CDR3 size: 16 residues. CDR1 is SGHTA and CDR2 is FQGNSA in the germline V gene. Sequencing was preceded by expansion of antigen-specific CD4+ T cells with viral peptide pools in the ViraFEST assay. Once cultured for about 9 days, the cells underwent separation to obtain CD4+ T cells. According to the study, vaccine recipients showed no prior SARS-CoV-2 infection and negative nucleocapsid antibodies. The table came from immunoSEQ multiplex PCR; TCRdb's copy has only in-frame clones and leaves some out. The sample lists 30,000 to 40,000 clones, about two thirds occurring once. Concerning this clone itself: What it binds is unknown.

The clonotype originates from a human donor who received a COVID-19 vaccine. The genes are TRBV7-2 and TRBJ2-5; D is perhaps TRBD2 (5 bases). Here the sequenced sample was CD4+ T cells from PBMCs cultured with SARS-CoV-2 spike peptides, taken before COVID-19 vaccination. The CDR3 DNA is TGTGCCAGCAGCTTAGCGCGAGACCCGGGATCTGAGACCCAGTACTTC. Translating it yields CASSLARDPGSETQYF.